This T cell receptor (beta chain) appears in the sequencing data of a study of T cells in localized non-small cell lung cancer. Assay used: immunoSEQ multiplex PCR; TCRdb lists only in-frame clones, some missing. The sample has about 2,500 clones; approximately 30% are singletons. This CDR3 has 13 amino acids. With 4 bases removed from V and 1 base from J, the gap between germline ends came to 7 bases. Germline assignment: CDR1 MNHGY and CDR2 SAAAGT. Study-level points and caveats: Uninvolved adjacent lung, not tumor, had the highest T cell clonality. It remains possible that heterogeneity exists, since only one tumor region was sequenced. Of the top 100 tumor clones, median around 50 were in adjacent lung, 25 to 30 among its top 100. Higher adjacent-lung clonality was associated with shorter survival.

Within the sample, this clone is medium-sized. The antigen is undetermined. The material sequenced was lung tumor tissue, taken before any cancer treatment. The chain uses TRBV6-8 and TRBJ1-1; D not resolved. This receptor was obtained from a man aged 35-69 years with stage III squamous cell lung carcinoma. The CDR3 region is CASSLVGNTEAFF. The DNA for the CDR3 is TGTGCCAGCAGTTTGGTGGGGAACACTGAAGCTTTCTTT.